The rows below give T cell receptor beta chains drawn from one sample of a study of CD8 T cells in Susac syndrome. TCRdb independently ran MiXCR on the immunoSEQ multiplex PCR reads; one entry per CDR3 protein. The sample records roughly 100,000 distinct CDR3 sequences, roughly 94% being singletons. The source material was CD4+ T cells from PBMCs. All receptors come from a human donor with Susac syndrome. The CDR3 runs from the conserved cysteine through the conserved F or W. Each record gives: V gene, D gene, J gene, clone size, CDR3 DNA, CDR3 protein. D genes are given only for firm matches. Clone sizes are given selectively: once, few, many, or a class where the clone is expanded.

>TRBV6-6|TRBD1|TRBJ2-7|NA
TGTGCCAGCAGTCAGGACAGGGTGGGCGAGCAGTACTTC
CASSQDRVGEQYF
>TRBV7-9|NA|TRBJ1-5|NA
TGTGCCAGCAGCCATACAGTGAACAATCAGCCCCAGCATTTT
CASSHTVNNQPQHF
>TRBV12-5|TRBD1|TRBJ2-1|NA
TGTGCTAGTGTCCCGGGACAGGCCTACAATGAGCAGTTCTTC
CASVPGQAYNEQFF
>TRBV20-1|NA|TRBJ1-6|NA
TGCAGTGCTAGAGTTTTAAGGGAAAATTCACCCCTCCACTTT
CSARVLRENSPLHF
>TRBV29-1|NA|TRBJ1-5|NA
TGCAGCGTTGTAACCGGGAGTTGGAATCAGCCCCAGCATTTT
CSVVTGSWNQPQHF
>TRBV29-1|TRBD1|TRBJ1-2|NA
TGCAGCGCTCCCTCCGGACAGGGAAGCGGCTACACCTTC
CSAPSGQGSGYTF
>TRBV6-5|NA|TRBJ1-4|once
TGTGCCAGCAAAGGGTGGGGAAGCGAAAAACTGTTTTTT
CASKGWGSEKLFF
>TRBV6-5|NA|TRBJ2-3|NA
TGTGCCAGCAGCCGCGACTCGTTCTGGACAGATACGCAGTATTTT
CASSRDSFWTDTQYF
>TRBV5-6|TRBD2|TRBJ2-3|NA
TGTGCCAGCAGCCTCGGACTAGAATGGGGCACAGATACGCAGTATTTT
CASSLGLEWGTDTQYF
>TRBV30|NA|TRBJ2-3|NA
TGTGCCTGGAGTGTACCGGGGGCTAGCACTAGCACAGATACGCAGTATTTT
CAWSVPGASTSTDTQYF
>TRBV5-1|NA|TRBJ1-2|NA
TGCGCCAGCAGCAGGACCGACAGTAACTATGGCTACACCTTC
CASSRTDSNYGYTF
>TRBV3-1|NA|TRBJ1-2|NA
TGTGCCAGCAGCCAAGAATCGGGGGCTGGCTACACCTTC
CASSQESGAGYTF
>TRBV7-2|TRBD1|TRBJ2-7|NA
TGTGCCAGCAGCCCAGCTGGACAGGGTGAGGCCGAGCAGTACTTC
CASSPAGQGEAEQYF
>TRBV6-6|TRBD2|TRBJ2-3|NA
TGTGCCAGCAGTTACGGGGGGGCAGATACGCAGTATTTT
CASSYGGADTQYF
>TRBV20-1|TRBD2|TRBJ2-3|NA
TGCAGTGCTAGCGCGACCGGGACTAGCGGCACAGATACGCAGTATTTT
CSASATGTSGTDTQYF
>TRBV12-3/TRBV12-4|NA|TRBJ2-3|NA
TGTGCCAGCAGAAAACTAGTCACAGATACGCAGTATTTT
CASRKLVTDTQYF
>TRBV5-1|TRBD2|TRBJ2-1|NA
TGCGCCAGCAGGGCGCAGGGACTAGCGGGGGTCAATGAGCAGTTCTTC
CASRAQGLAGVNEQFF
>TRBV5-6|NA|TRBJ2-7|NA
TGTGCCAGCAGCTTGTACGGGGACGATTACGAGCAGTACTTC
CASSLYGDDYEQYF
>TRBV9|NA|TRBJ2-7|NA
TGTGCCAGCAGCAAACGTTGGTACGAGCAGTACTTC
CASSKRWYEQYF
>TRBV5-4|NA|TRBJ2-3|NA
TGTGCCAGCAGCTTGGTAGTGGGCACAGATACGCAGTATTTT
CASSLVVGTDTQYF
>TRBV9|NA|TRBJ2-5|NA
TGTGCCAGCAGCGTGGACCCCCGACCCCAAGAGACCCAGTACTTC
CASSVDPRPQETQYF
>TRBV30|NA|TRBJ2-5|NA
TGTGCCTGGAGCCCCCTTCAGGGGGAGACCCAGTACTTC
CAWSPLQGETQYF
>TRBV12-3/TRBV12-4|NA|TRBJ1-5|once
TGTGCCAGCAGTCTTAGGACAGATGTAAATCAGCCCCAGCATTTT
CASSLRTDVNQPQHF
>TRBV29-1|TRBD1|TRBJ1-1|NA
TGCAGCGTTGCCGGGACAGCGAACACTGAAGCTTTCTTT
CSVAGTANTEAFF
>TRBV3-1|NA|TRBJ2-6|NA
TGTGCCAGCAGCGGCGCTGGGGCCAACGTCCTGACTTTC
CASSGAGANVLTF
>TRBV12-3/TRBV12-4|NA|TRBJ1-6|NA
TGTGCCAGCAGCTCGGGGAGTAATTCACCCCTCCACTTT
CASSSGSNSPLHF
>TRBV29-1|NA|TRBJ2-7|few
TGCAGCGCTGCGGATGCTTACGAGCAGTACTTC
CSAADAYEQYF
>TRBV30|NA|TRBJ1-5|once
TGTGCCTGGAGTGTTGGGGATAGCCAGCCCCAGCATTTT
CAWSVGDSQPQHF
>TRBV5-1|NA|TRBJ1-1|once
TGCGCCAGCAGCTTGGTAAGTTCCCGCGAAGCTTTCTTT
CASSLVSSREAFF
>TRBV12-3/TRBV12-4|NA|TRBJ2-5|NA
TGTGCCATAGGAGGGGGAGAGACCCAGTACTTC
CAIGGGETQYF
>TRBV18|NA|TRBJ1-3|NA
TGTGCCAGCTGGACAGCGGGAAACACCATATATTTT
CASWTAGNTIYF
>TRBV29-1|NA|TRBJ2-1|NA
TGCAGCGCCTGGGGGACCTACAATGAGCAGTTCTTC
CSAWGTYNEQFF
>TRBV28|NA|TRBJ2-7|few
TGTGCCAGCAGTCCTACATCCTACGAGCAGTACTTC
CASSPTSYEQYF
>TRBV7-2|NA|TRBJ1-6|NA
TGTGCCAGCAGCTTAGGGGCTTCACCCCTCCACTTT
CASSLGASPLHF
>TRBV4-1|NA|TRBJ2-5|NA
TGCGCCAGCAGCCATACGGAGACCCAGTACTTC
CASSHTETQYF
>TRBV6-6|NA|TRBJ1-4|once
TGTGCCAGCAGTTACTCGAGACAGGCCGGTGAAAAACTGTTTTTT
CASSYSRQAGEKLFF
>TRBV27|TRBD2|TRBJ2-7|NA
TGTGCCAGCCGGGGGGGCGGGCGATACTCCTACGAGCAGTACTTC
CASRGGGRYSYEQYF
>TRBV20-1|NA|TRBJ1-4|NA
TGCAGTGCTCAGGGCAGGGCGAATGAAAAACTGTTTTTT
CSAQGRANEKLFF
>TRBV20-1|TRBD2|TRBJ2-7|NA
TGCAGTGCTAGATCTTTTGCGGGGGGTATCCCTGCTTCCGAGCAGTACTTC
CSARSFAGGIPASEQYF
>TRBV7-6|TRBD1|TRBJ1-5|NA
TGTGCCAGCAGCCTGGGACAGGGCTTCAATCAGCCCCAGCATTTT
CASSLGQGFNQPQHF
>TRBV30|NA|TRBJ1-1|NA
TGTGCCTGGAGTGGGCGGAACACTGAAGCTTTCTTT
CAWSGRNTEAFF
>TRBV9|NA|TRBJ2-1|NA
TGTGCCAGCAGCGTATTTACAGGGCCAGGTGAGCAGTTCTTC
CASSVFTGPGEQFF
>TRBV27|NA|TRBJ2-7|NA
TGTGCCAGCAGTTTAAAGGGCGGGGTCTACGAGCAGTACTTC
CASSLKGGVYEQYF
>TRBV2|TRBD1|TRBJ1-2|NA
TGTGCCAGCAGAGATGACAGGGTCGATGGCTACACCTTC
CASRDDRVDGYTF
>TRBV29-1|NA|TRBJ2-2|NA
TGCAGCGTTGGCTCTCAGACGAACACCGGGGAGCTGTTTTTT
CSVGSQTNTGELFF
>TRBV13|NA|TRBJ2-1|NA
TGTGCCAGCAGCTTAGGGTCTAGAGGTGGCTACAATGAGCAGTTCTTC
CASSLGSRGGYNEQFF
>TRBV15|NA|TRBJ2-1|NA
TGTGCCACCAGCAGAGTGGGGGGATCCTACAATGAGCAGTTCTTC
CATSRVGGSYNEQFF
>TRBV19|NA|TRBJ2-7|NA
TGTGCCAGTACAACCGGATCTTCCGAGCAGTACTTC
CASTTGSSEQYF
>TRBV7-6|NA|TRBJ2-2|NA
TGTGCCAGCAGCTTGAGAAGGGGGAACACCGGGGAGCTGTTTTTT
CASSLRRGNTGELFF
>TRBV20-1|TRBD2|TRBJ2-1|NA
TGCAGTGCTAGAGGAATAGCGGGGGAGTATGAGCAGTTCTTC
CSARGIAGEYEQFF
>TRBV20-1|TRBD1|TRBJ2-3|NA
TGCAGTGCCAAGACAGGGGGCGCGGATACGCAGTATTTT
CSAKTGGADTQYF
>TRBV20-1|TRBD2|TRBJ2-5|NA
TGCAGTGCCCCTGGGACTAGCCAAGAGACCCAGTACTTC
CSAPGTSQETQYF
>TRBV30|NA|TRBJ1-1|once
TGTGCCTGGAGTAATGCGGTTGAAGCTTTCTTT
CAWSNAVEAFF